This T cell receptor (beta chain) was recovered during a study of radiotherapy plus CTLA-4 blockade in lung cancer. Trimming shortened V by 1 base and J by 6 bases, and 10 bases separated the two germline ends. CDR1 is SGHTA and CDR2 is FQGTGA in the germline V gene. The CDR3 sequence is 14 residues long. Libraries were prepared by immunoSEQ multiplex PCR; TCRdb keeps only in-frame clonotypes and omits some of them. The data hold approximately 85,000 clones, with over 75% observed a single time. The rearrangement joins TRBV7-3 to TRBJ2-1; possibly TRBD1 for D (6 bases). This TCR derives from a human donor with non-small cell lung cancer that progressed on radiotherapy plus ipilimumab. This material consisted of peripheral blood, taken from a patient treated with radiotherapy plus ipilimumab. DNA of the CDR3: TGTGCCAGCAGCTTAAATGCAGGGGCCAATGAGCAGTTCTTC. Protein: CASSLNAGANEQFF.